Here is one T cell receptor beta chain with its context. CDR1 and CDR2 from the germline V gene are SNHLY and FYNNEI. Unmatched junction bases numbered 16, after V lost 7 bases and J lost 7 bases. CDR3 length: 15 residues. This specimen belongs to a study of shared clonotypes between healthy human individuals. Per the original data handling: Owing to the provision of junction-only sequences devoid of quality scores by immunoSEQ, filtering differed. Sequenced by immunoSEQ multiplex PCR; TCRdb stores in-frame clones only, minus some. V and J calls plus clone size are reproduced from that table; the DNA served to infer D and trimming. The sample lists around 320,000 clones; around 87% were seen once. Both CD45RO+ cells and CCR7-negative CD45RA+ TemRA cells were combined to make up CD8 memory.

This chain connects TRBV2 to TRBJ2-7, with 7 bases identical to TRBD2. This clonotype was obtained from a young man in good health. Specimen: memory CD8+ T cells sorted from blood. Subset described: CD45RO+ cells pooled with CCR7-negative TemRA cells. CDR3 DNA sequence: TGTGCCAGCATAGGGGAGGGACCCTCGTCTGCTGAGCAGTACTTC. Protein: CASIGEGPSSAEQYF.